This T cell receptor (beta chain) was captured in a study of shared clonotypes between healthy human individuals (dated by TCRdb to 2018 to 2020). Broadly, across the study: A couple of women and three men aged 18 to 49 years were included in the cohort. To increase sequencing depth and limit assay-specific biases, different laboratories used diverse techniques to prepare libraries and sequence TCR repertoires. For each donor, CD4 naive and CD4 memory were each run on three plates, CD8 naive on two plates, and CD8 memory on one plate. The study deeply sequenced blood TCR repertoires of about 5 healthy adults to estimate repertoire size and the extent of clonotype sharing between individuals. Each donor's leukapheresis produced roughly between roughly 0.9 and 9 billion PBMCs. What the work shows at the level of the full study, not this receptor alone: Sampling was limited to blood, and TCR repertoires in tissue likely differ from TCR repertoires in blood. Clonotypes shared by all four sorted-subset donors showed higher generation probabilities than non-shared clonotypes. Because the study included a small number of donors, the genetic and exposure-history diversity represented was limited. Rarefaction of sorted-subset datasets indicated incomplete sequencing despite the large sequencing depth. Pairwise subsampling indicated that sequencing depth was expected to affect the degree of clonotype sharing among donors. Estimated clonotype richness was generally larger for naive than for memory subsets. Across several donors, around 5% of naive CD4, over 3% of naive CD8, about 2.3% of memory CD4, and 0.4% to 0.45% of memory CD8 clonotypes were shared.

Concerning this clone: It has no known antigen specificity. No per-base quality is available; no much larger clone lies one base away.

Inclusive of the bounding cysteine and phenylalanine, the CDR3 is 13 residues long. Only the CDR3 region is kept as DNA, spanning 39 bases read in frame from base 1. At the junction V is shortened by 6 bases and J by 2 bases, with 14 bases in between. CDR1 and CDR2 are drawn from the germline V gene: SQVTM, ANQGSEA. Healthy HIV-negative adults with no recently reported acute infections or vaccinations were included as donors. All donors were Caucasian adults living in Nashville, Tennessee, USA. Magnetic negative selection was used to enrich CD4+ T cells, after which naive cells were positively selected on CD45RA and the negative fraction became the memory subset. Blood was collected by leukapheresis, and PBMCs were isolated by Ficoll-Histopaque density gradient centrifugation and then cryopreserved in liquid nitrogen vapor phase. Analytical flow cytometry was used to check the purity and quantity of every magnetically sorted T cell population. Genomic DNA was isolated from each sorted fraction and quantified by UV absorbance on a Nanodrop 2000c.

Using the deep immunoSEQ assay, multiplex PCR amplified TCR CDR3 regions from genomic DNA. Extracted genomic DNA from each cell subset was distributed evenly across all wells of several immunoSEQ 96-well plates, and each plate was treated as a replicate. For sorted subsets, each replicate PCR was loaded with about 200 ng genomic DNA, equivalent to about 33,000 T cell genomes. Purified libraries were quantified with a Qubit 3.0 fluorometer, sized on a Bioanalyzer 2100, and re-quantified with the KAPA Library Quantification kit. A separate single-read 150-cycle Illumina NextSeq 550 flow cell was used to sequence each immunoSEQ 96-well plate. As for the original processing: Because the immunoSEQ output included only junctional sequences and no quality scores, the filtering could not be the same as the filtering used for full-length reads. Sequences were annotated with PyIR, a Python wrapper for IgBLAST v1.9, using IMGT germline references to assign V/J genes and CDR3. Reads were filtered out if the reads had weak V/J assignments (E-value above 1e-6), no CDR3, stop codons, out-of-frame junctions, or ambiguous translated residues. V3J clonotypes were defined as sequences sharing the same inferred V gene, J gene, and CDR3 amino acid sequence. To compute the percentage overlap between repertoires, the number of shared unique clonotypes was divided by the size of the smaller repertoire. Repertoire richness was assessed with RTK rarefaction, the Chao1 estimator, and Recon v2.1 estimates of unobserved clonotypes. For all TCRbeta clonotypes obtained by the gDNA method from a few donors, generation probabilities were computed with OLGA. TCRdb provides this immuneACCESS table in a form limited to in-frame rearrangements. Some clones are lacking; in checked studies, under half of them reflect an unresolved V gene, and why the rest are absent is not known. V and J calls and clone size come straight from that table; D and trimming were deduced from the DNA. The sample table contains more than 150,000 clones; only one count was recorded for over 80% of them. Clones ranked in the top ten supply around 0.072% of the sample.

The specimen sequenced was naive CD4+ T cells sorted from blood. The cell subset or site label corresponds to: CD45RA+ positively selected. This TCR derives from a woman aged 30 to 39 in good health. The chain couples TRBV29-1 to TRBJ2-7; TRBD2 is a weak D gene call, 5 bases matching. The nucleotide sequence reads TGCAGCGTCGGGCTAGCCGACACCTACGAGCAGTACTTC. It is translated as CSVGLADTYEQYF.